This T cell receptor beta chain was captured by sequencing in a study of T-cell reconstitution after alpha-beta-depleted transplantation in children. This clonotype was recorded at least ten times. Its antigen is still unknown. The V end was cut by 1 base, the J end by 5 bases, with 8 bases between. The germline gives CDR1 SGHAT, CDR2 FQNNGV. The CDR3 covers 13 residues. A library of TCRbeta sequences, prepared with unique molecular identifiers, was generated. TCRdb reanalysed the PCR reads using MiXCR and keeps one entry per CDR3 protein. The sample holds roughly 100,000 distinct CDR3 sequences; 4.5% to 7.5% are singletons and the top ten take 6% to 7%. Whole-study findings and limits: A year had passed since transplant, and T-cell counts and diversity by then came mostly from newly produced T cells.

The input for sequencing was PBMCs, mostly from graft donor cells, taken 60 days after TCRalphabeta/CD19-depleted stem cell transplant. This chain uses TRBV11-2 with TRBJ2-5; D call uncertain. This TCR was sampled from a female patient aged 2-10 years who had a stem cell transplant for Fanconi anemia, so the T cells may come from the graft donor. CDR3 in DNA: TGTGCCAGCAGCTTAGTCCGGTCCGAGACCCAGTACTTC. It is translated as CASSLVRSETQYF.